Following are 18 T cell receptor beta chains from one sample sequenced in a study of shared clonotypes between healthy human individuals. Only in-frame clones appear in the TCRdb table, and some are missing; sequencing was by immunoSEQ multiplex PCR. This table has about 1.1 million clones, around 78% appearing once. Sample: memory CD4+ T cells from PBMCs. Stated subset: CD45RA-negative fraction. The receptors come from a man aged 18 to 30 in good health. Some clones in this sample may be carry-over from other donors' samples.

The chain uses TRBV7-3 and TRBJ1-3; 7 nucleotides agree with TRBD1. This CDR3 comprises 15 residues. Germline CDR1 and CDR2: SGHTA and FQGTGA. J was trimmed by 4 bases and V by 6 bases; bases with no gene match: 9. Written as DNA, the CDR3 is TGTGCCAGCAGTTTCGCGGTAGGGGGCGGAAACACCATATATTTT. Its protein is CASSFAVGGGNTIYF.

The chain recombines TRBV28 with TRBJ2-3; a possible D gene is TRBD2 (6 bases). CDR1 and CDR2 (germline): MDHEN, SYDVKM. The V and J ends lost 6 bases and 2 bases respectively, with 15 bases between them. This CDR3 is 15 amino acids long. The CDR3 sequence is CASSRLAFATDTQYF. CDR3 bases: TGTGCCAGCAGCCGTCTAGCGTTCGCCACAGATACGCAGTATTTT.

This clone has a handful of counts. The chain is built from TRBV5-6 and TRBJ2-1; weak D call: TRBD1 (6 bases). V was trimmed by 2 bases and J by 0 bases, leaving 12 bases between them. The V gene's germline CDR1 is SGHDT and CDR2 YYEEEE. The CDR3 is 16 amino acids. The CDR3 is CASSFMGHGSYNEQFF. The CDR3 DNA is TGTGCCAGCAGCTTTATGGGACACGGCTCCTACAATGAGCAGTTCTTC.

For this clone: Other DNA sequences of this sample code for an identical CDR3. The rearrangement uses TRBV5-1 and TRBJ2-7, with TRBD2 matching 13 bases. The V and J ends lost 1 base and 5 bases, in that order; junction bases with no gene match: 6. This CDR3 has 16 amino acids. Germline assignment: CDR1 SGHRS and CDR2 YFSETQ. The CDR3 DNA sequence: TGCGCCAGCAGCTTGACACTAGCGGGAGGGCCGAACGAGCAGTACTTC. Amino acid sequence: CASSLTLAGGPNEQYF.

For the CDR3, the DNA is TGTGCCATCAGTGAGTGGTCCGGGACAGGGGGCCGCGAGCAGTACTTC. Its protein is CAISEWSGTGGREQYF. The chain uses TRBV10-3 and TRBJ2-7; 12 bases are a match to TRBD1. Germline V gene sequence: CDR1 ENHRY, CDR2 SYGVKD. The CDR3 extends over 16 amino acids. After removal of 1 base from V and 6 bases from J, the junction contained 7 bases not matched to a gene.

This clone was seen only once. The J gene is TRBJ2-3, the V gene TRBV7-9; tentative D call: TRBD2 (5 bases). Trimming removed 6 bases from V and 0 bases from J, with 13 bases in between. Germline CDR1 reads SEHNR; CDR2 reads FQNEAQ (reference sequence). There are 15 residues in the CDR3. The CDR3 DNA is TGTGCCAGCAGGCAAACTAGTCTTAGCACAGATACGCAGTATTTT. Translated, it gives CASRQTSLSTDTQYF.

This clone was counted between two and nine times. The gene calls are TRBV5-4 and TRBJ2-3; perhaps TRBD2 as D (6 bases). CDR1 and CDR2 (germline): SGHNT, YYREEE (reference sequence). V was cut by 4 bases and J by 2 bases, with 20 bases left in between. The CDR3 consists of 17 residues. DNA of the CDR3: TGTGCCAGCAGCGGCGTGGGTAACGGGAGAGACACAGATACGCAGTATTTT. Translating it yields CASSGVGNGRDTDTQYF.

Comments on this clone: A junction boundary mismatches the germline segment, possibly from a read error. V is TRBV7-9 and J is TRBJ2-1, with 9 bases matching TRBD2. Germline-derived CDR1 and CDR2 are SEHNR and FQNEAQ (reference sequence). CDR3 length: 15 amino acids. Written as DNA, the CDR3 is TGTGCCAGCAGTTTAGGGGCGGGAGGGCAGGACGAGCAGTTCTTC. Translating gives CASSLGAGGQDEQFF.

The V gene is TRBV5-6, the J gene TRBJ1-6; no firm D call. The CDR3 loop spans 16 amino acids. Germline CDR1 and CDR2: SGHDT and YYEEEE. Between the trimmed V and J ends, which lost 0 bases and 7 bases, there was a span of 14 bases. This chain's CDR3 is CASSLVSTVGNSPLHF. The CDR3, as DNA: TGTGCCAGCAGCTTGGTGTCTACCGTCGGCAATTCACCCCTCCACTTT.

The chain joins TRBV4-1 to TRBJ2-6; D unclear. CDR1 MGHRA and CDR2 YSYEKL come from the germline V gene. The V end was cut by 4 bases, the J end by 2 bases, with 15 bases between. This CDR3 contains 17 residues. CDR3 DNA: TGCGCCAGCAGCCCTCTCGGCGGTCGTCCTGGGGCCAACGTCCTGACTTTC. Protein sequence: CASSPLGGRPGANVLTF.

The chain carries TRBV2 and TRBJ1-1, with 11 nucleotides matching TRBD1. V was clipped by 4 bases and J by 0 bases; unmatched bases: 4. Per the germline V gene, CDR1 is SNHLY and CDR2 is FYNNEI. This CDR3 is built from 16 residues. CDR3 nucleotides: TGTGCCAGCAGTGGGACAGGGGGCCTCATGAACACTGAAGCTTTCTTT. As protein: CASSGTGGLMNTEAFF.

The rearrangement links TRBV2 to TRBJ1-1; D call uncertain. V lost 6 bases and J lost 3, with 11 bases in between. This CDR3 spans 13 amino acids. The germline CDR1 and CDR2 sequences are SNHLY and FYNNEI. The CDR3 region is CASRAQGDTEAFF. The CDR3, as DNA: TGTGCCAGCAGAGCACAAGGAGACACTGAAGCTTTCTTT.

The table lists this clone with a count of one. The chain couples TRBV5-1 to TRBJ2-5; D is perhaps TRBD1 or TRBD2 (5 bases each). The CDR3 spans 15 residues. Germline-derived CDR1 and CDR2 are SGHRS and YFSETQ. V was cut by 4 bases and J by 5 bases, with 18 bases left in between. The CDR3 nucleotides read TGCGCCAGCAGCCCCGGGGCTCGACAATGGGAGACCCAGTACTTC. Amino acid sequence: CASSPGARQWETQYF.

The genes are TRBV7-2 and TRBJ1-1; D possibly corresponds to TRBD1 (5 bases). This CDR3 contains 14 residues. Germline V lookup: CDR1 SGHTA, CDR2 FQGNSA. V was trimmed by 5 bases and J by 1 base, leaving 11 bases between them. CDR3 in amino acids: CASSKGQTNTEAFF. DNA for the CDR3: TGTGCCAGCAGCAAGGGGCAAACGAACACTGAAGCTTTCTTT.

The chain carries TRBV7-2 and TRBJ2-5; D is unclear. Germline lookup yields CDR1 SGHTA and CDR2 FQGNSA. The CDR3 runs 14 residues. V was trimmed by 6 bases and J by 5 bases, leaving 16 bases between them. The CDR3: CASSPGPTRETQYF. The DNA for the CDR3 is TGTGCCAGCAGTCCCGGGCCGACCCGCGAGACCCAGTACTTC. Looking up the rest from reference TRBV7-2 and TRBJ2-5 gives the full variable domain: GAGVSQSPSNKVTEKGKDVELRCDPISGHTALYWYRQSLGQGLEFLIYFQGNSAPDKSGLPSDRFSAERTGGSVSTLTIQRTQQEDSAVYLCASSPGPTRETQYFGPGTRLLVL.

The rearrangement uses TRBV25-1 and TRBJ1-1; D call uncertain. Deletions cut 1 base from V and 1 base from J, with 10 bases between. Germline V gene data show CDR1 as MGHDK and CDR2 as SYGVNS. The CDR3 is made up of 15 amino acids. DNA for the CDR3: TGTGCCAGCAGTGAATGCCTGACACGGAACACTGAAGCTTTCTTT. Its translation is CASSECLTRNTEAFF.

CDR3 loop: CASSLQGVYGYTF. The CDR3 nucleotides read TGTGCCTCTTCCCTACAGGGGGTCTATGGCTACACCTTC. J is TRBJ1-2 and V is TRBV30; TRBD1 agrees at 8 bases. The ends lost 7 bases at V and 4 bases at J; junction bases unmatched: 8. This CDR3 spans 13 amino acids. Germline V lookup: CDR1 GTSNPN, CDR2 SVGIG (reference sequence).

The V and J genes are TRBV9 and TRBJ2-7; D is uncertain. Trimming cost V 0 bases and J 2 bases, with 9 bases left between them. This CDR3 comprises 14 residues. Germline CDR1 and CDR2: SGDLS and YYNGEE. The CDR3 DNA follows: TGTGCCAGCAGCGTAGAATATACGCCCTACGAGCAGTACTTC. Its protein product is CASSVEYTPYEQYF.